This TCR beta chain appears in the sequencing data of a study of OX40 agonist ivuxolimab in advanced cancers. For the wider study: Ivuxolimab was an agonistic, fully human IgG2 monoclonal antibody directed against OX40 (CD134), a costimulatory receptor. Patients were allowed to have had prior anti-PD-1, anti-PD-L1 or anti-CTLA-4 therapy, and approximately 43% of the dose-escalation patients had previously received checkpoint inhibitors. The paper reports the monotherapy dose-escalation portion (N of about 54 patients) of the phase I ivuxolimab trial. Of the 50 or so patients in dose escalation, some 20 had hepatocellular carcinoma, some 15 had melanoma, 9 had renal cell carcinoma and 9 had head and neck cancer. Peripheral TCRbeta sequencing aimed to test whether ivuxolimab altered TCR sequence diversity and caused clonal T-cell expansion. Intravenous ivuxolimab was administered to patients every 2 weeks at six dose levels: 0.01, 0.1, 0.3, 1.5, 3 and 10 mg/kg. A male proportion of roughly 80% and a mean age of approximately 62 years, ranging from about 20 to 85, were recorded for the dose-escalation cohort. Three dose-escalation patients achieved partial responses, one with hepatocellular carcinoma and two with cutaneous melanoma. Points the paper makes about the study in general: After ivuxolimab, expanded clones were on average more numerous among CD8+ T cells than among CD4+ T cells. At doses from 0.1 to 3.0 mg/kg, clonal expansion was seen in both CD4+ and CD8+ blood T cells between baseline and week 6. In the 0.1-3.0 mg/kg groups, partial responders were among the patients with the lowest normalized peripheral clonal expansion, particularly in CD8+ T cells. Low levels of normalized T-cell clonal expansion were also seen in some nonresponding patients. Which antigens the clonally expanded peripheral T cells were specific for was not determined.

Points on this clone: Which antigen it targets is not known. Within one base of it there is no much larger clone, and no base qualities were kept.

To sequence the TCRbeta CDR3 region, genomic DNA was isolated from the sorted cells. The immunoSEQ Assay was used to sequence the TCRbeta CDR3 regions. The source is immuneACCESS, and TCRdb retained only in-frame sequences with V and J called. Part of the clones is not carried over; for the studies checked, unresolved V genes explain less than half of this, and the remainder is unexplained. The sample table contains approximately 60,000 clones; only one count was recorded for more than 85% of them. The ten largest clones represent around 0.63% of the sample. Patients with a history of autoimmune disease or receiving systemic immunosuppression were excluded from the trial. In every dose cohort, peripheral blood was drawn for TCR sequencing at baseline, cycle 4 day 1, and cycle 7 day 1. The samples were drawn from a first-in-human, open-label, multicenter phase I dose-escalation trial of ivuxolimab. The trial enrolled adults with locally advanced or metastatic head and neck squamous cell, hepatocellular, melanoma or renal cell carcinoma. CD4+ and CD8+ T cells were sorted separately from peripheral blood before TCR sequencing.

Inclusive of the bounding cysteine and phenylalanine, the CDR3 is 14 residues long. Only the CDR3 region is kept as DNA, spanning 42 bases read in frame from base 1. Sequences SGHNT (CDR1) and YENEEA (CDR2) are obtained from the germline V gene. Deletion took 1 base off V and 0 bases off J, with a span of 7 bases between the germline ends. The receptor's source is an adult with an advanced solid tumor such as melanoma, head and neck, liver or kidney cancer. Specimen: CD4+ or CD8+ T cells sorted from blood, collected in a trial of the OX40 agonist ivuxolimab. The chain uses TRBV11-3 and TRBJ2-7; no confident D gene assignment can be made. The nucleotides are TGTGCCAGCAGCTTAGGGCGCGGCTCCTACGAGCAGTACTTC. Its translation reads: CASSLGRGSYEQYF. The full variable domain, with segments outside the CDR3 supplied by the reference TRBV11-3 and TRBJ2-7 proteins, appears as EAGVVQSPRYKIIEKKQPVAFWCNPISGHNTLYWYLQNLGQGPELLIRYENEEAVDDSQLPKDRFSAERLKGVDSTLKIQPAELGDSAVYLCASSLGRGSYEQYFGPGTRLTVT.